This T cell receptor (beta chain) was recorded in a study of cytomegalovirus exposure and HLA in healthy donors. Across the study: Approximately 200 million T cells yielded around 120 million unique TCR beta sequences in earlier analysis.

Germline CDR1 is SEHNR and CDR2 is FQNEAQ (reference sequence). With 5 bases removed from V and 1 base from J, the gap between germline ends came to 8 bases. CDR3 length equals 13 residues. Amplification used 60 Vbeta primers and 13 Jbeta primers. This table comes from immunoSEQ multiplex PCR, and its TCRdb copy is limited to in-frame clones, with some not included. The data contain 150,000 to 170,000 clones, around 79% of them singletons. This clone was observed a handful of times. The sample consisted of PBMCs. The sequence was obtained from a man aged 18 to 30 in good health and CMV-seronegative. The V gene is TRBV7-9, the J gene TRBJ1-1; D is unresolved. The CDR3 DNA follows: TGTGCCAGCAGCACCAGACAGAACACTGAAGCTTTCTTT. Amino acids: CASSTRQNTEAFF.